Listed below are T cell receptor beta chains from one sample, sequenced in a study of shared clonotypes between healthy human individuals. Clones were sequenced by immunoSEQ multiplex PCR, and TCRdb holds only the in-frame ones, with some missing. The table includes 2 million to 2.5 million clones, about 95% detected once. The sample comprised naive CD4+ T cells sorted from blood. These receptors all stem from a man between 18 and 35 years old in good health. CDR3s include the opening cysteine and the closing phenylalanine or tryptophan. Each record gives: D gene, V gene, CDR3 length, clone size, J gene, CDR3 DNA, CDR3 protein. A D gene is named only where the DNA matches it firmly. Size values are once, few and many counts, or a class for expanded clones, and some rows have none.

TRBD1	TRBV7-7	16	-	TRBJ2-1	TGTGCTAGCAGCCTGTCTCCGGGACAGGGCGGCAATGAGCAGTTCTTC	CASSLSPGQGGNEQFF
TRBD1	TRBV5-1	16	-	TRBJ2-3	TGCGCCAGCAGATCCGGGACAGGGTTGCCCACAGATACGCAGTATTTT	CASRSGTGLPTDTQYF
-	TRBV6-5	14	-	TRBJ2-5	TGTGCCAGCAGTTATCTCGCCAGGGAAGGGACCCAGTACTTC	CASSYLAREGTQYF
TRBD2	TRBV6-6	16	few	TRBJ2-3	TGTGCCAGCAGTTTTACTAGCGGGGGAGGAACAGATACGCAGTATTTT	CASSFTSGGGTDTQYF
-	TRBV5-1	15	-	TRBJ2-3	TGCGCCAGCAGCTTGAATTCTGGAAGCACAGATACGCAGTATTTT	CASSLNSGSTDTQYF
-	TRBV4-1	14	-	TRBJ1-6	TGCGCCAGCAGCCAAGGGGGGGTGTACTCACCCCTCCACTTT	CASSQGGVYSPLHF
TRBD1	TRBV7-6	15	once	TRBJ1-5	TGTGCCAGCAGCCCAGACCAGGGGGCCCGGCAGCCCCAGCATTTT	CASSPDQGARQPQHF
-	TRBV11-3	14	once	TRBJ2-7	TGTGCCAGCAGCTTAAACAGGGTCTCCTACGAGCAGTACTTC	CASSLNRVSYEQYF
TRBD1	TRBV2	13	-	TRBJ2-7	TGTGCCAGCAGTCGGACAGGAACCTACGAGCAGTACTTC	CASSRTGTYEQYF
-	TRBV30	13	-	TRBJ1-4	TGTGCCTGGAGGACGGACCGCGATGAAAAACTGTTTTTT	CAWRTDRDEKLFF
TRBD1	TRBV7-6	15	-	TRBJ2-1	TGTGCCAGCAGCTCCGCGGGGACAGGGGTCAATGAGCAGTTCTTC	CASSSAGTGVNEQFF
-	TRBV28	15	-	TRBJ2-7	TGTGCCAGCAGTTGGGATAAGGGTTGGACCTACGAGCAGTACTTC	CASSWDKGWTYEQYF
-	TRBV25-1	13	-	TRBJ2-5	TGTGCCAGCAGTGAGGGGCCCCAAGAGACCCAGTACTTC	CASSEGPQETQYF
TRBD2	TRBV4-3	15	-	TRBJ2-7	TGCGCCAGCAGCCAAGGTCTAGCGGGAAGGTACGAGCAGTACTTC	CASSQGLAGRYEQYF
TRBD1	TRBV10-1	17	-	TRBJ1-6	TGCGCCAGCAGTCCTGATCGACCGGGACAGTCTAATTCACCCCTCCACTTT	CASSPDRPGQSNSPLHF
-	TRBV2	14	-	TRBJ1-3	TGTGCCAGCAGGACGGGAATAGCTGGAAACACCATATATTTT	CASRTGIAGNTIYF
-	TRBV4-1	15	-	TRBJ2-7	TGCGCCAGCAGCCAAGAAGGGAAAGTCTCCTACGAGCAGTACTTC	CASSQEGKVSYEQYF
-	TRBV27	14	-	TRBJ2-7	TGTGCCAGCAGTAGGGAACCGAGAGCCTACGAGCAGTACTTC	CASSREPRAYEQYF
-	TRBV10-2	11	-	TRBJ2-7	TGCGCCAGCAGTGATGCTGGACTCTTGTACTTC	CASSDAGLLYF
TRBD1	TRBV6-1	16	-	TRBJ1-5	TGTGCCAGCAGTGAGGGGGACAGGGGCGGCAATCAGCCCCAGCATTTT	CASSEGDRGGNQPQHF
-	TRBV19	17	-	TRBJ1-3	TGTGCCAGTAGTAGCCCCCGGGCAGCCCGCTCTGGAAACACCATATATTTT	CASSSPRAARSGNTIYF
-	TRBV9	13	-	TRBJ1-5	TGTGCCAGCACATTACCGGGTGGTCGGCCCCAGCATTTT	CASTLPGGRPQHF
-	TRBV5-6	17	-	TRBJ1-5	TGTGCCAGCAGCTTGGAATCGGGAGCAGGCGGCAATCAGCCCCAGCATTTT	CASSLESGAGGNQPQHF